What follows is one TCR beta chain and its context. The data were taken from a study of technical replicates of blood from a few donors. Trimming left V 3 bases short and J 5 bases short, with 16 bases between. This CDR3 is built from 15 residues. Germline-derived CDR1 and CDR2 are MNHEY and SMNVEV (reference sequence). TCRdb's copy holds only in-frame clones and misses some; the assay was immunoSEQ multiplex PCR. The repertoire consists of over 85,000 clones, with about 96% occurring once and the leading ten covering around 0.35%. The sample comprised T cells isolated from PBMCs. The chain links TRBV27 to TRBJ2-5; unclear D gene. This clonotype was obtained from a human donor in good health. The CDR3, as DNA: TGTGCCAGCAGTTTGATCGGTGTTTCCAGGGAGACCCAGTACTTC. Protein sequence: CASSLIGVSRETQYF.